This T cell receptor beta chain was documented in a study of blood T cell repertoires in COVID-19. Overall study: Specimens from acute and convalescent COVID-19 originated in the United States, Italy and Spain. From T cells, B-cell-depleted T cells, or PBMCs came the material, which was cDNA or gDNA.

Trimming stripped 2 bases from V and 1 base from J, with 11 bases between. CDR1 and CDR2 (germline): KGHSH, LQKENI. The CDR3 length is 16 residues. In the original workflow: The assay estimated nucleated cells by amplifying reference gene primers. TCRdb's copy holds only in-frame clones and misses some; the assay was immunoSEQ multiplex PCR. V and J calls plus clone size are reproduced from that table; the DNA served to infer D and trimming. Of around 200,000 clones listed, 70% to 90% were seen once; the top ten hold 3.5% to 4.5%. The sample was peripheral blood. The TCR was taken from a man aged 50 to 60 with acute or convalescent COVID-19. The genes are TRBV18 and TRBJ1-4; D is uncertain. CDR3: CASSPAGIRTNEKLFF. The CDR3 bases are TGTGCCAGCTCACCAGCGGGCATAAGAACTAATGAAAAACTGTTTTTT.